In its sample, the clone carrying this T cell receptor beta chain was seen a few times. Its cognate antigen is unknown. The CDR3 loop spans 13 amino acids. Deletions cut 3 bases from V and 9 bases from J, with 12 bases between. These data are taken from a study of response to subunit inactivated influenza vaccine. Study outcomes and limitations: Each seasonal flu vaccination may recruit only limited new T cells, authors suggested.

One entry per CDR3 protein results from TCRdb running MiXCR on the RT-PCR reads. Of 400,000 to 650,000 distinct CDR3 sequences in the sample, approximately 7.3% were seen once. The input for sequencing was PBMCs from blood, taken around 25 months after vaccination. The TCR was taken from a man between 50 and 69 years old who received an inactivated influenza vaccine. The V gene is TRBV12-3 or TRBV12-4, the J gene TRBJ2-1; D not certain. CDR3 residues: CASSLSATAEQFF. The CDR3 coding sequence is TGTGCCAGCAGTTTGTCGGCTACTGCTGAGCAGTTCTTC.